This T cell receptor (beta chain) was sequenced for a study of OX40 agonist ivuxolimab in advanced cancers. Overall study findings and caveats: Expanded peripheral T-cell antigen specificity went undetermined.

The CDR3 runs to 15 residues. V lost 6 bases, J lost 0 bases, and 6 bases stayed unmatched. Germline assignment: CDR1 MNHNS and CDR2 SASEGT. At cycle 4 day 1, cycle 7 day 1, and baseline, blood was sampled. Sequenced by immunoSEQ multiplex PCR; TCRdb stores in-frame clones only, minus some. The sample lists 55,000 to 70,000 clones; 84% were seen once. About this clone: Antigen specificity is unknown.

The chain uses TRBV6-1 and TRBJ2-3; 7 bases agree with TRBD1. Sequenced here: CD4+ or CD8+ T cells sorted from blood, sampled in a trial of the OX40 agonist ivuxolimab. This clonotype was obtained from an adult with an advanced solid tumor such as melanoma, head and neck, liver or kidney cancer. The CDR3 here is CASSPTGASTDTQYF. DNA for the CDR3: TGTGCCAGCAGCCCCACAGGGGCTAGCACAGATACGCAGTATTTT.